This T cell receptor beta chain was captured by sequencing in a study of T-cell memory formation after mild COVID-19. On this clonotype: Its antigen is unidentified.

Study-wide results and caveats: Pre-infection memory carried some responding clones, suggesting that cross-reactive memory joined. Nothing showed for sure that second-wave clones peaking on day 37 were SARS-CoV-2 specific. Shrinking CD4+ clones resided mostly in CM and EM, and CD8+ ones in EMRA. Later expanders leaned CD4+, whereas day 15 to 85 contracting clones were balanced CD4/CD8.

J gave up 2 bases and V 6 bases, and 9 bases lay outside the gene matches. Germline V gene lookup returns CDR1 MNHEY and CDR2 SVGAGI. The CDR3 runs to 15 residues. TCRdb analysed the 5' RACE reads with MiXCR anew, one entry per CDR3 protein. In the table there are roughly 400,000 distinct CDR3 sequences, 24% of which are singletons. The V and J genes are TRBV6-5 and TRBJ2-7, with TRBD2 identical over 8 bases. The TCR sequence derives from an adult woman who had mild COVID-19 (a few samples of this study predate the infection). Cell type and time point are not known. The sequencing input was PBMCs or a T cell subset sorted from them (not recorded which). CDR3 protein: CASSLTGGRAYEQYF. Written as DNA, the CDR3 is TGTGCCAGCAGCCTAACGGGGGGGAGGGCCTACGAGCAGTACTTC.